This entry features one T cell receptor (beta chain) sequence. What it binds is unknown. The data belong to a study of regulatory T cells. Primers: 52 TRBV forward and 13 TRBJ reverse. Profiled with immunoSEQ multiplex PCR; TCRdb holds only in-frame clones, not every one. The sample yields around 32,000 clones, about nine tenths seen once. Every patient with CD3G deficiency had evidence of autoimmunity. At testing, patients were 2 to 39 years old, with reduced naive and increased memory T-cell proportions. CD4+ T cells were divided by sorting: CD25-high CD127-low Tregs, CD25-low CD127-high conventional cells. Trimming cost V 4 bases and J 3 bases; bases outside gene matches: 3. Germline values: CDR1 KGHSH, CDR2 LQKENI. The CDR3 length is 13 residues. Study-wide findings and caveats: Hydrophobic residues at CDR3 positions 6 and 7 were enriched in conventional CD4+ T cells of CD3G-deficient patients.

This rearrangement joins TRBV18 to TRBJ2-7; 7 nucleotides line up with TRBD1. Source material: conventional CD4+ T cells sorted from blood. The sequence was obtained from a person aged 18-35 years with CD3G deficiency. The CDR3 protein is CASSQGQNYEQYF. For the CDR3, the DNA is TGTGCCAGCTCACAGGGACAGAACTACGAGCAGTACTTC.